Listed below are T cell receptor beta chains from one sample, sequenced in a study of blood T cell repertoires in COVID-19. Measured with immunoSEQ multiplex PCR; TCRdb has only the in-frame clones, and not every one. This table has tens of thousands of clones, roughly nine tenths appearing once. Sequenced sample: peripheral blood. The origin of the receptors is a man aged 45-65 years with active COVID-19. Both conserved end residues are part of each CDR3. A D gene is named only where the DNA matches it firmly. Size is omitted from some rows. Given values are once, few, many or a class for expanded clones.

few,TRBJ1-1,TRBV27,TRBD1,TGTGCCAGCAGTCCTCGACAGGGCCTGTTGACTGAAGCTTTCTTT,CASSPRQGLLTEAFF
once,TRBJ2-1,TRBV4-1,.,TGCGCCAGCAGCCATGGGACTGACTACAATGAGCAGTTCTTC,CASSHGTDYNEQFF
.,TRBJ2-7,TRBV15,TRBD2,TGTGCCACCAGCCCACTAGCGGGAGGCCTTTACGAGCAGTACTTC,CATSPLAGGLYEQYF
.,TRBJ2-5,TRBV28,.,TGTGCCAGCAGTTTATCCCCACGGGAGATCAGGGAGACCCAGTACTTC,CASSLSPREIRETQYF
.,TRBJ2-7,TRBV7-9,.,TGTGCCAGCAGCCCCGGCTACGAGCAGTACTTC,CASSPGYEQYF
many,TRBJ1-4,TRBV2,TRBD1,TGTGCCAGCAGCGCCCTACAGGGGCCTACAGAAAAACTGTTTTTT,CASSALQGPTEKLFF
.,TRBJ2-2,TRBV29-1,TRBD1,TGCAGCGTTGAGGGGACAGGCCTCCCCGGGGAGCTGTTTTTT,CSVEGTGLPGELFF
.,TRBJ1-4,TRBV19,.,TGTGCCAGTAGCCCGGGATCTCCCGGAAAACTGTTTTTT,CASSPGSPGKLFF
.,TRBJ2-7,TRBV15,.,TGTGCCACCAGGGGACACGGCCTTAACTACGAGCAGTACTTC,CATRGHGLNYEQYF
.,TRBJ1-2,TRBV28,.,TGTGCCAGCAGTCCCCAGGGACTGTCTGGCTACACCTTC,CASSPQGLSGYTF
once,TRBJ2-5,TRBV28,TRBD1,TGTGCCAGCAGTTCCGGGACAGGGAGTATAGAGACCCAGTACTTC,CASSSGTGSIETQYF
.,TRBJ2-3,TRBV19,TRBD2,TGTGCCAGTAGTAGGGCTAGCGGGAGCACAGATACGCAGTATTTT,CASSRASGSTDTQYF
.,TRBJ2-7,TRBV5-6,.,TGTGCCAGCAGTGGGCAGGCCATGCAACTCTACGAGCAGTACTTC,CASSGQAMQLYEQYF
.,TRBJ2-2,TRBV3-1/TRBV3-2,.,TGTGCCAGCAGCCAAGAATGGAGAAACACCGGGGAGCTGTTTTTT,CASSQEWRNTGELFF
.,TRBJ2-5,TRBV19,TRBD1,TGTGCCAGTAGTCCTGAGACAGGGTTGATGGAGACCCAGTACTTC,CASSPETGLMETQYF
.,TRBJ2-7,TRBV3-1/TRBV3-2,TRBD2,TGTGCCAGCAGCCAAGATGGACTAGCGAATCTCTCCTACGAGCAGTACTTC,CASSQDGLANLSYEQYF
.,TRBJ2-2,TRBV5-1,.,TGCGCCAGCAGCTTGTTGCCCGGTAGAACTAACACCGGGGAGCTGTTTTTT,CASSLLPGRTNTGELFF
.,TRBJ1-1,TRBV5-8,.,TGTGCCAGCAGCGCTCCGGGAGCCTTATTTTTGTCCTCGAACACTGAAGCTTTCTTT,CASSAPGALFLSSNTEAFF
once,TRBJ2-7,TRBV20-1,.,TGCAGTGCTAGTCTTGGGCAGGATGATTTCTCCTACGAGCAGTACTTC,CSASLGQDDFSYEQYF
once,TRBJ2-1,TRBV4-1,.,TGCGCCAGCAGCCAATTGGGTCCGCGAGGTGAGCAGTTCTTC,CASSQLGPRGEQFF
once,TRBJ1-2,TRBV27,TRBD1,TGTGCCAGCAGTCCAAACAGGGGTTCCTATGGCTACACCTTC,CASSPNRGSYGYTF
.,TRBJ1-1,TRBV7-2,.,TGTGCCAGCAGCTTAGATCCGGGGAACCGTTTCGAAGCTTTCTTT,CASSLDPGNRFEAFF
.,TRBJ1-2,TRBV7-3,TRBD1,TGTGCCAGCAGCCCAGGGGGCACACCTAACTATGGCTACACCTTC,CASSPGGTPNYGYTF
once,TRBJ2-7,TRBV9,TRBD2,TGTGCCAGCAGCGTAACTAGCGGACCCTACGAGCAGTACTTC,CASSVTSGPYEQYF
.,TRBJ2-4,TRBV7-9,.,TGTGCCAGCAGCTTAGATCTAGCCAAAAACATTCAGTACTTC,CASSLDLAKNIQYF
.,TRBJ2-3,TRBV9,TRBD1,TGTGCCAGCAGCGTCGGGACAGAAACAGATACGCAGTATTTT,CASSVGTETDTQYF
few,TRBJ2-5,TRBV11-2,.,TGTGCCAGCGGCCCCGACAGAGAGACCCAGTACTTC,CASGPDRETQYF
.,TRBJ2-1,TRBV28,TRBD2,TGTGCCAGCAGTTTCGGGGGACTAGCGATCTACAATGAGCAGTTCTTC,CASSFGGLAIYNEQFF
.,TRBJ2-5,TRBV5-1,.,TGCGCCAGCAGCCTCAGCCAAGAGACCCAGTACTTC,CASSLSQETQYF
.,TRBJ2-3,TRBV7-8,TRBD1,TGTGCCAGCAGCCAGCGTCCCGGGACAGGTTTCACGCAGTATTTT,CASSQRPGTGFTQYF
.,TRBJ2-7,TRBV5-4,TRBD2,TGTGCCAGCAGCCCAATAGCGGGAGGGCCCTACGAGCAGTACTTC,CASSPIAGGPYEQYF
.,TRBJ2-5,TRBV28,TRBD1,TGTGCCAGCAGTTCACAGGGGTACCAAGAGACCCAGTACTTC,CASSSQGYQETQYF
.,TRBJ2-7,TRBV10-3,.,TGTGCCATCAGTGGGGCCCAGGGGCTATCTTCCTACGAGCAGTACTTC,CAISGAQGLSSYEQYF
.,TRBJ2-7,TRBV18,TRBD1,TGTGCCAGCTCACCAGGGACAGGGACCCACGAGCAGTACTTC,CASSPGTGTHEQYF
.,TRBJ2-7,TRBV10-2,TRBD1,TGCGCCAGCAGTGAGTCCGGGACAGGGGGCGAGTACGAGCAGTACTTC,CASSESGTGGEYEQYF
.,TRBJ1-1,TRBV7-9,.,TGTGCCAGCAGTTCCTCCTATAAGAACACTGAAGCTTTCTTT,CASSSSYKNTEAFF
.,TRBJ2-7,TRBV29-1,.,TGCAGCGTCACAGAGCCGTCAGGATACGAGCAGTACTTC,CSVTEPSGYEQYF
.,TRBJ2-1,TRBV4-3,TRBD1,TGCGCCAGCAGCCAAGATTGGGACAGGTACAATGAGCAGTTCTTC,CASSQDWDRYNEQFF
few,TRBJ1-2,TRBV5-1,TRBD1,TGCGCCAGCAGCTTGGATGGGACAGGGTACGATGGCTACACCTTC,CASSLDGTGYDGYTF
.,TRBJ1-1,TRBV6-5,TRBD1,TGTGCCAGCAGCCCGGACAGGGCGAACACTGAAGCTTTCTTT,CASSPDRANTEAFF
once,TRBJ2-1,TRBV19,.,TGTGCCAGTGCCTTAAGGGGGAACTCCTACAATGAGCAGTTCTTC,CASALRGNSYNEQFF
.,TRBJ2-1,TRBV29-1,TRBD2,TGCAGCGTCCCTAGCGGGAGGGGCTACAATGAGCAGTTCTTC,CSVPSGRGYNEQFF
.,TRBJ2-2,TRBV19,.,TGTGCCAGTAGTATAGATCAGGTGGGAGGCGCGAACACCGGGGAGCTGTTTTTT,CASSIDQVGGANTGELFF
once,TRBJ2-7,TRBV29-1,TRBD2,TGCAGCGTGTCGGGACTAGCGGGAGGCCCCTCCTACGAGCAGTACTTC,CSVSGLAGGPSYEQYF
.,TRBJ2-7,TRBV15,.,TGTGCCACCAGCAGAGGGGACTCCTACTCCTACGAGCAGTACTTC,CATSRGDSYSYEQYF
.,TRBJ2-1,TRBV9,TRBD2,TGTGCCAGCAGCCTATGGCCCCTAGCGGGAGGAGGGGATGAGCAGTTCTTC,CASSLWPLAGGGDEQFF
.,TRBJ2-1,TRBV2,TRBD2,TGTGCCAGCATCGCCGGACTAGCGGGCGCTTTCTCCTACAATGAGCAGTTCTTC,CASIAGLAGAFSYNEQFF
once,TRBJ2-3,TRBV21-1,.,TGTGCCAGCAGCAAGAGAAGGGGAGGGACAGATACGCAGTATTTT,CASSKRRGGTDTQYF
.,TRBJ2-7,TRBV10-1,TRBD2,TGCGCCAGCAGTCCGGGACTAGCGGGCAACTACGAGCAGTACTTC,CASSPGLAGNYEQYF
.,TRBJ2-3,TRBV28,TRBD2,TGTGCCAGCAACCAGGGAGAACTAGCGGGATTGGATACGCAGTATTTT,CASNQGELAGLDTQYF
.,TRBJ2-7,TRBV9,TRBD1,TGTGCCAGCAGCGTAGCAGGGGGCCAAAGAGACGAGCAGTACTTC,CASSVAGGQRDEQYF